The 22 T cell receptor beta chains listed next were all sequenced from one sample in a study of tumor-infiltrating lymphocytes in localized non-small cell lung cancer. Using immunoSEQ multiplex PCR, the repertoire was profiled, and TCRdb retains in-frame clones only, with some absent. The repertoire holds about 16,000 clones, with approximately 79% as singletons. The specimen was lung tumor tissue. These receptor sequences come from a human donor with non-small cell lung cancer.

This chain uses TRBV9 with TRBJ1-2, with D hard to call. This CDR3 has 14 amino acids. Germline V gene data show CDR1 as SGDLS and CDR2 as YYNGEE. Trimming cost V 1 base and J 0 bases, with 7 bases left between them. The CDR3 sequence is CASSVQSSNYGYTF. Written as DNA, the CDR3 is TGTGCCAGCAGCGTACAGTCCTCTAACTATGGCTACACCTTC.

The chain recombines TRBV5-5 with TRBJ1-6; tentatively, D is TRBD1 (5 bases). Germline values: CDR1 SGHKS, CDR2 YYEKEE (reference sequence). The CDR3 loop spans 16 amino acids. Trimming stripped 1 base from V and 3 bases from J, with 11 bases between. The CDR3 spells CASSLTGQGYNSPLHF. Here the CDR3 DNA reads TGTGCCAGCAGCTTGACAGGCCAGGGCTATAATTCACCCCTCCACTTT.

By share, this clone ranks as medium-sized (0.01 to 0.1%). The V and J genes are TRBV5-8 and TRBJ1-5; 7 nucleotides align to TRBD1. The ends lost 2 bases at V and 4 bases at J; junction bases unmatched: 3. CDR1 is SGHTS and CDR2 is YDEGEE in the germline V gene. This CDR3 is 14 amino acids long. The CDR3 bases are TGTGCCAGCAGCTTCCGGGACAGAAATCAGCCCCAGCATTTT. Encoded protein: CASSFRDRNQPQHF. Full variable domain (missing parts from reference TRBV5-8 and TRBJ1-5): EAGVTQSPTHLIKTRGQQATLRCSPISGHTSVYWYQQALGLGLQFLLWYDEGEERNRGNFPPRFSGRQFPNYSSELNVNALELEDSALYLCASSFRDRNQPQHFGDGTRLSIL.

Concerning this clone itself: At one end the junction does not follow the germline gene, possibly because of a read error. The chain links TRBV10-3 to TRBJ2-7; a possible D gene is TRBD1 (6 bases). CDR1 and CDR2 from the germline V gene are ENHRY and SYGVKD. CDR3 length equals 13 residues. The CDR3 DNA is TGTGCCAGCAGTAGAGGGGGATCCTACGAGCAGTACTTC. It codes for CASSRGGSYEQYF.

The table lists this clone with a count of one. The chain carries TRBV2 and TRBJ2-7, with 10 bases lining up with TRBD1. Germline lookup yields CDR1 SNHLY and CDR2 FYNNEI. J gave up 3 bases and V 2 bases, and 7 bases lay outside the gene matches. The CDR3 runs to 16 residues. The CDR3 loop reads CASSESMGQGIYEQYF. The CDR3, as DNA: TGTGCCAGCAGTGAATCAATGGGACAGGGGATCTACGAGCAGTACTTC.

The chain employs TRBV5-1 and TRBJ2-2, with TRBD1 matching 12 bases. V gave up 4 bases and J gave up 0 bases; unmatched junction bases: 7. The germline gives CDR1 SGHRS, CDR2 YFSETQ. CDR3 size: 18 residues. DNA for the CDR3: TGCGCCAGCAGCCTTACCGGGACAGGGGGCTCGAACACCGGGGAGCTGTTTTTT. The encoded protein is CASSLTGTGGSNTGELFF.

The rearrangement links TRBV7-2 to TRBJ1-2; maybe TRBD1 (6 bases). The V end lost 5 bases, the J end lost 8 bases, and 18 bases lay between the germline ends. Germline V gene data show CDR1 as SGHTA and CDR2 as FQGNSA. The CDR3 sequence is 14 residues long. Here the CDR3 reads CASSLNPGAWGYTF. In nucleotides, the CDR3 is TGTGCCAGCAGCCTCAACCCGGGGGCTTGGGGCTACACCTTC.

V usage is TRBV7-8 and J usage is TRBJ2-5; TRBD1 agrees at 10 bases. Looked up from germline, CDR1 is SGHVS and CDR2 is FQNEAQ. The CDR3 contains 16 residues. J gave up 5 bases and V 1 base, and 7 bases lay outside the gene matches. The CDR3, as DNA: TGTGCCAGCAGCTTAGAGCGGACAGGGGGAAGGGAGACCCAGTACTTC. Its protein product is CASSLERTGGRETQYF.

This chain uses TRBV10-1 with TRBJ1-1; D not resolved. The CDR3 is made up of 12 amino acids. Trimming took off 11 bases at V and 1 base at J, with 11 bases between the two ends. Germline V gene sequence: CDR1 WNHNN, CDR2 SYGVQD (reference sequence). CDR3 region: CARGEGNTEAFF. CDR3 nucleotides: TGCGCCCGTGGGGAGGGGAACACTGAAGCTTTCTTT.

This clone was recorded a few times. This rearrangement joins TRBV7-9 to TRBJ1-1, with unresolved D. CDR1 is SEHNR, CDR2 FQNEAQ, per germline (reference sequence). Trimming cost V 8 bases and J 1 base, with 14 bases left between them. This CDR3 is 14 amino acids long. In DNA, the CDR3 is TGTGCCAGCCAGGCGGCCGGGGAGAACACTGAAGCTTTCTTT. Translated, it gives CASQAAGENTEAFF.

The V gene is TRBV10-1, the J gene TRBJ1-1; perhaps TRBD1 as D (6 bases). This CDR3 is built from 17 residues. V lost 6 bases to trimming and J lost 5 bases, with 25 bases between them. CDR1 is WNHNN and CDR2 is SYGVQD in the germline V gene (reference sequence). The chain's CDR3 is CASSLPPEGVGRTEAFF. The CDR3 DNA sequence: TGCGCCAGCAGCCTTCCCCCAGAGGGGGTGGGAAGAACTGAAGCTTTCTTT.

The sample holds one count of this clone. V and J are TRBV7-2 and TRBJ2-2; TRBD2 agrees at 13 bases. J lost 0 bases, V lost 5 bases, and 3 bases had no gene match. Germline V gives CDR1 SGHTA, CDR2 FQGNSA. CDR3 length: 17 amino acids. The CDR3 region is CASSPTSGGTNTGELFF. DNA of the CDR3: TGTGCCAGCAGCCCGACTAGCGGGGGGACGAACACCGGGGAGCTGTTTTTT.

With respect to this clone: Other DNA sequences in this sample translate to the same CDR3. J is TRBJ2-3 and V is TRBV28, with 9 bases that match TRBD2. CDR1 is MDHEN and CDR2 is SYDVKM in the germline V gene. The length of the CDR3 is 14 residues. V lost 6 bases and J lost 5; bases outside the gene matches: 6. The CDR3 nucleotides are TGTGCCAGCAGGCGAGCGGGGGGTAAAGATACGCAGTATTTT. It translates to CASRRAGGKDTQYF.

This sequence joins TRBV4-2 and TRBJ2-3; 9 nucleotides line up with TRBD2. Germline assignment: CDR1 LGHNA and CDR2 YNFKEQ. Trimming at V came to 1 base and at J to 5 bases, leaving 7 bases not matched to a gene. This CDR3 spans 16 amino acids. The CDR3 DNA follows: TGTGCCAGCAGCCAAGTAGTAGCGGGAGCCCAAGATACGCAGTATTTT. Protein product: CASSQVVAGAQDTQYF.

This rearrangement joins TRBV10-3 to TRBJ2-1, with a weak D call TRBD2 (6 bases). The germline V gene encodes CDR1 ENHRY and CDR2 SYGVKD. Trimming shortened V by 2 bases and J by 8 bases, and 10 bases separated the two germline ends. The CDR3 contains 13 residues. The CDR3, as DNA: TGTGCCATCAGTGAGGCGGGGCGGCATGAGCAGTTCTTC. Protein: CAISEAGRHEQFF.

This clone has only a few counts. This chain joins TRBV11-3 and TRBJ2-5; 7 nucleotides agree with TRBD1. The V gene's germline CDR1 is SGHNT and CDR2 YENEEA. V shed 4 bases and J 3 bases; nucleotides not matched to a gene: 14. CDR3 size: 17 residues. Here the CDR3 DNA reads TGTGCCAGCAGCTCGCAACCCGGGACAGATAAAAAAGAGACCCAGTACTTC. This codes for CASSSQPGTDKKETQYF.

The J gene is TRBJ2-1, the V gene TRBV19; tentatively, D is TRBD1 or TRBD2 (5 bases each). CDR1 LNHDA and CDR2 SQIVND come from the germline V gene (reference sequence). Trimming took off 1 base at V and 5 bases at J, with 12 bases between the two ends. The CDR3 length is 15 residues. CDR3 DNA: TGTGCCAGTAGTATAGGGGGGAGTGGGGACAATGAGCAGTTCTTC. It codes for CASSIGGSGDNEQFF. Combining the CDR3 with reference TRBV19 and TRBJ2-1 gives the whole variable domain DGGITQSPKYLFRKEGQNVTLSCEQNLNHDAMYWYRQDPGQGLRLIYYSQIVNDFQKGDIAEGYSVSREKKESFPLTVTSAQKNPTAFYLCASSIGGSGDNEQFFGPGTRLTVL.

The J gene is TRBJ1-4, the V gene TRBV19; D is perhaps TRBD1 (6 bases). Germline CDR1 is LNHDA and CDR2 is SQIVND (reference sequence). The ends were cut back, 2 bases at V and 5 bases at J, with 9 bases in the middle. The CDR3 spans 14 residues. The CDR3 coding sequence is TGTGCCAGTAGTATACGGCAGGGGAATGAAAAACTGTTTTTT. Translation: CASSIRQGNEKLFF.

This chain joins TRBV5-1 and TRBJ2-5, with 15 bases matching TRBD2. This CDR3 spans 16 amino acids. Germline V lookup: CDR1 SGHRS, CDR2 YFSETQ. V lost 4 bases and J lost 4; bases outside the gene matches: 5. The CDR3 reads CASSTGTSGGTETQYF. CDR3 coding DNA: TGCGCCAGCAGCACAGGGACTAGCGGGGGGACAGAGACCCAGTACTTC.

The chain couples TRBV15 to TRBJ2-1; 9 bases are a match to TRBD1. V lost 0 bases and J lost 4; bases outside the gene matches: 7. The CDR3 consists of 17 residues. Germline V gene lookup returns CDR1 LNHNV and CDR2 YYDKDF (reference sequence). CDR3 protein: CATSRDKNRGPYNEQFF. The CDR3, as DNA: TGTGCCACCAGCAGAGATAAAAACAGGGGGCCATACAATGAGCAGTTCTTC.

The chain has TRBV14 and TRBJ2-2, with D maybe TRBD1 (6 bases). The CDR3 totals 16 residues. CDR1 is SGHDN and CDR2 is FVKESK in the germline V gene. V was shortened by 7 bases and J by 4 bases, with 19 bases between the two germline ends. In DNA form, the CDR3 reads TGTGCCAGCACCACCGTACTGACAGGACCCACCGGGGAGCTGTTTTTT. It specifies CASTTVLTGPTGELFF.

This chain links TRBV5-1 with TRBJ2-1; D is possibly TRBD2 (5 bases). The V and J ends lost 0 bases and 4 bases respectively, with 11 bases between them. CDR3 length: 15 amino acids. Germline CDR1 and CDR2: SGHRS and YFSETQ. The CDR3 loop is CASSLAPGKYNEQFF. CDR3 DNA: TGCGCCAGCAGCTTGGCCCCGGGGAAATACAATGAGCAGTTCTTC.